Shown below are 14 T cell receptor beta chains from a single sample sequenced in a study of blood T cells in healthy people across ages. Next came a second PCR, run for about 7 to 12 cycles, which used a sample-barcoded 5' primer along with a J-beta primer mix. TCRdb re-analysed the 5' RACE reads in MiXCR, keeping a single row per CDR3 protein. The repertoire holds about 1,000,000 distinct CDR3 sequences, with 45% as singletons. The sample comprised blood. These receptors all stem from a woman aged 55 to 70 in good health.

The chain uses TRBV5-1 and TRBJ2-7; D gene uncertain. The germline V gene has CDR1 SGHRS and CDR2 YFSETQ. V was trimmed by 4 bases and J by 2 bases, leaving 10 bases between them. The CDR3 is 13 residues long. The CDR3 DNA is TGCGCCAGCAGCAGTATCAGCACCTACGAGCAGTACTTC. Translated: CASSSISTYEQYF.

The V and J genes are TRBV20-1 and TRBJ2-4, with TRBD2 matching over 10 bases. Germline loops: CDR1 DFQATT, CDR2 SNEGSKA (reference sequence). The CDR3 has 15 amino acids. The junction had 15 bases not matched to a gene; V was cut back by 3 bases and J by 13 bases. CDR3 nucleotide sequence: TGCAGTGCTAGGAAAGCGGGAGGGCCATTCGGAGAGCAGTACTTC. Translated: CSARKAGGPFGEQYF.

There are a few counts of this clonotype. This chain links TRBV7-6 with TRBJ2-1; the D gene could be TRBD1 or TRBD2 (5 bases each). The CDR3 length is 15 residues. Germline loops: CDR1 SGHVS, CDR2 FNYEAQ. V lost 0 bases and J 6 bases, leaving 12 bases between the germline ends. Written as DNA, the CDR3 is TGTGCCAGCAGCTTAGCCCGGGGCGGAAGCAATGAGCAGTTCTTC. This encodes CASSLARGGSNEQFF.

This clonotype has more than one count but fewer than ten. V gene TRBV12-3 or TRBV12-4 combines with J gene TRBJ2-7; perhaps TRBD2 as D (5 bases). The CDR3 has 14 residues. Trimming shortened V by 4 bases and J by 0 bases, and 10 bases separated the two germline ends. This CDR3 is CASSSPAGSYEQYF. CDR3 DNA sequence: TGTGCCAGCAGTTCGCCGGCGGGCTCCTACGAGCAGTACTTC.

This clonotype was observed a handful of times. The chain carries TRBV4-1 and TRBJ2-1, with D unresolved. The germline V gene has CDR1 MGHRA and CDR2 YSYEKL. V lost 3 bases and J 7 bases, leaving 10 bases between the germline ends. The CDR3 contains 13 residues. CDR3 in amino acids: CASSQTTRNEQFF. CDR3 sequence (DNA): TGCGCCAGCAGCCAGACGACGCGTAATGAGCAGTTCTTC.

CDR3 nucleotide sequence: TGTGCCAGCAGGCGTGACAGGGCCCACGAGCAGTACTTC. Amino acid sequence: CASRRDRAHEQYF. The V call is TRBV2, the J call TRBJ2-7, with TRBD1 identical over 7 bases. The germline V gene encodes CDR1 SNHLY and CDR2 FYNNEI. V was pared by 6 bases and J by 5 bases, with 7 bases of the junction left unmatched. The CDR3 has 13 amino acids.

The chain is built from TRBV7-9 and TRBJ2-7; D uncertain. From germline, CDR1 is SEHNR and CDR2 FQNEAQ (reference sequence). This CDR3 contains 14 residues. V shed 5 bases and J shed 2 bases, with 13 bases lying between them. The CDR3 DNA is TGTGCCAGCAGCGCGGCGACGGATCCCTACGAGCAGTACTTC. Translation gives CASSAATDPYEQYF.

In this sample, this clonotype turned up a few times. This chain connects TRBV6-5 to TRBJ2-7; 12 bases match TRBD2. The V segment lost 4 bases and the J segment 3 bases; nucleotides outside the gene matches: 7. The germline V gene has CDR1 MNHEY and CDR2 SVGAGI. The CDR3 runs to 16 residues. CDR3 residues: CASSFLTSGRDYEQYF. CDR3 DNA sequence: TGTGCCAGCAGTTTTCTGACTAGCGGGAGAGACTACGAGCAGTACTTC.

This clonotype was seen only a few times. The rearrangement links TRBV7-8 to TRBJ2-1; 7 bases are shared with TRBD2. Looked up from germline, CDR1 is SGHVS and CDR2 is FQNEAQ. The CDR3 consists of 14 residues. V shed 1 base and J 8 bases; nucleotides not matched to a gene: 5. The CDR3 nucleotides are TGTGCCAGCAGCTTAGACGGCGGGAGTTATGAGCAGTTCTTC. This sequence encodes CASSLDGGSYEQFF. Drawing the rest from reference TRBV7-8 and TRBJ2-1, the complete variable domain is GAGVSQSPRYKVAKRGQDVALRCDPISGHVSLFWYQQALGQGPEFLTYFQNEAQLDKSGLPSDRFFAERPEGSVSTLKIQRTQQEDSAVYLCASSLDGGSYEQFFGPGTRLTVL.

This clonotype was detected many times. The chain links TRBV12-3 or TRBV12-4 to TRBJ2-2, with 10 bases identical to TRBD2. The junction had 7 bases not matched to a gene; V was cut back by 5 bases and J by 4 bases. The CDR3 covers 16 residues. The CDR3 region is CASSTSLAGVTGELFF. CDR3 coding DNA: TGTGCCAGCAGTACCTCGCTAGCGGGAGTCACCGGGGAGCTGTTTTTT.

This clonotype was counted a few times. V usage is TRBV5-1 and J usage is TRBJ2-1; no firm D call. CDR1 is SGHRS and CDR2 is YFSETQ in the germline V gene. This CDR3 spans 15 amino acids. V shed 0 bases and J shed 0 bases, with 7 bases lying between them. The DNA for the CDR3 is TGCGCCAGCAGCTTGGCGACGGGCTCCTACAATGAGCAGTTCTTC. Protein: CASSLATGSYNEQFF. The whole variable domain, remainder taken from reference TRBV5-1 and TRBJ2-1, is KAGVTQTPRYLIKTRGQQVTLSCSPISGHRSVSWYQQTPGQGLQFLFEYFSETQRNKGNFPGRFSGRQFSNSRSEMNVSTLELGDSALYLCASSLATGSYNEQFFGPGTRLTVL.

The CDR3 coding sequence is TGTGCCAGCAGCCAAGATGAGGGACTAGCCCGCAATGAGCAGTTCTTC. Protein: CASSQDEGLARNEQFF. The V and J genes are TRBV4-2 and TRBJ2-1; 9 bases map to TRBD2. Germline CDR1 and CDR2: LGHNA and YNFKEQ. The trim removed 0 bases at V and 6 bases at J, leaving 6 bases unmatched. The CDR3 contains 16 residues.

V is TRBV20-1 and J is TRBJ2-3, with TRBD2 matching 9 bases. Germline loops: CDR1 DFQATT, CDR2 SNEGSKA (reference sequence). CDR3 length equals 14 residues. The trim removed 6 bases at V and 4 bases at J, leaving 8 bases unmatched. The CDR3: CSARSGSRADTQYF. Written as DNA, the CDR3 is TGCAGTGCCCGTAGCGGGAGCAGGGCAGATACGCAGTATTTT.

The genes are TRBV5-1 and TRBJ1-1; D is perhaps TRBD1 (5 bases). Germline-derived CDR1 and CDR2 are SGHRS and YFSETQ. The V and J ends lost 4 bases and 10 bases respectively, with 17 bases between them. The CDR3 is made up of 13 amino acids. CDR3 DNA: TGCGCCAGCAGCCCAGAGCTTTTGGGACGAGCTTTCTTT. It codes for CASSPELLGRAFF.